These T cell receptor beta chains were read from a single sample in a study of post-analysis software for immune sequencing data. TCRdb re-derived calls from the PCR reads in MiXCR, one entry per CDR3 protein. The table records hundreds of thousands of distinct CDR3 sequences, over 35% of them present only once. The sample was blood. These receptor sequences come from a girl aged 10-17 years with multiple sclerosis. Both conserved end residues are part of each CDR3. The D gene is left open where the match is weak. The size field is filled for only some rows; it gives once, few, many or a size class.

CDR3aa: CASSLAGLYEQYF
CDR3nt: TGTGCCAGCAGCTTAGCGGGTCTCTACGAGCAGTACTTC
j_gene: TRBJ2-7
d_gene: .
abundance: few
v_gene: TRBV7-2

CDR3aa: CASSLSEGEQYF
CDR3nt: TGCGCCAGCTCTCTCTCGGAGGGAGAGCAGTACTTC
j_gene: TRBJ2-7
d_gene: .
abundance: few
v_gene: TRBV5-1

CDR3aa: CSSSRRYSNQPQHF
CDR3nt: TGCAGCTCTTCGAGACGGTATAGCAATCAGCCCCAGCATTTT
j_gene: TRBJ1-5
d_gene: .
abundance: .
v_gene: TRBV29-1

CDR3aa: CASSRQGAKATTYEQYF
CDR3nt: TGTGCCAGCAGCCGACAGGGGGCCAAGGCAACCACCTACGAGCAGTACTTC
j_gene: TRBJ2-7
d_gene: TRBD1
abundance: few
v_gene: TRBV27

CDR3aa: CASSSGQDPYEQYF
CDR3nt: TGTGCCAGCAGTTCCGGACAGGACCCCTACGAGCAGTACTTC
j_gene: TRBJ2-7
d_gene: TRBD1
abundance: .
v_gene: TRBV28

CDR3aa: CASSETSGAADTQYF
CDR3nt: TGTGCCAGCAGTGAAACTAGCGGGGCCGCAGATACGCAGTATTTT
j_gene: TRBJ2-3
d_gene: TRBD2
abundance: .
v_gene: TRBV6-4

CDR3aa: CASSRTTSTDTQYF
CDR3nt: TGTGCCAGCAGCCGGACTACTAGCACAGATACGCAGTATTTT
j_gene: TRBJ2-3
d_gene: .
abundance: .
v_gene: TRBV3-1

CDR3aa: CSARRDYNEQFF
CDR3nt: TGCAGTGCTAGGAGGGATTACAATGAGCAGTTCTTC
j_gene: TRBJ2-1
d_gene: .
abundance: .
v_gene: TRBV20-1

CDR3aa: CSAEDRRAEAFF
CDR3nt: TGCAGTGCTGAAGACAGGAGGGCTGAAGCTTTCTTT
j_gene: TRBJ1-1
d_gene: .
abundance: .
v_gene: TRBV20-1

CDR3aa: CSVEDLNTEINNEQYF
CDR3nt: TGCAGCGTTGAAGATCTTAACACCGAAATAAACAATGAGCAGTACTTC
j_gene: TRBJ2-7
d_gene: .
abundance: .
v_gene: TRBV29-1

CDR3aa: CSARGLAARTDTQYF
CDR3nt: TGCAGTGCTAGGGGCCTAGCGGCCCGCACAGATACGCAGTATTTT
j_gene: TRBJ2-3
d_gene: TRBD2
abundance: .
v_gene: TRBV20-1

CDR3aa: CASSQGRGVFQETQYF
CDR3nt: TGTGCCAGCAGCCAGGGGCGGGGGGTTTTCCAAGAGACCCAGTACTTC
j_gene: TRBJ2-5
d_gene: TRBD2
abundance: .
v_gene: TRBV11-3

CDR3aa: CASLPGLALGYEQYF
CDR3nt: TGTGCCAGCCTCCCGGGGCTAGCACTGGGCTACGAGCAGTACTTC
j_gene: TRBJ2-7
d_gene: .
abundance: .
v_gene: TRBV6-1

CDR3aa: CASSPRLAGGIMAKNIQYF
CDR3nt: TGCGCCAGCAGCCCGAGACTAGCGGGAGGTATCATGGCCAAAAACATTCAGTACTTC
j_gene: TRBJ2-4
d_gene: TRBD2
abundance: few
v_gene: TRBV4-3

CDR3aa: CASSPVTGLGETQYF
CDR3nt: TGCGCCAGCAGCCCCGTGACAGGGCTCGGAGAGACCCAGTACTTC
j_gene: TRBJ2-5
d_gene: TRBD1
abundance: .
v_gene: TRBV4-3

CDR3aa: CSATGTSGGRTDTQYF
CDR3nt: TGCAGTGCTACTGGGACTAGCGGAGGGAGGACAGATACGCAGTATTTT
j_gene: TRBJ2-3
d_gene: TRBD2
abundance: once
v_gene: TRBV20-1

CDR3aa: CASMAGAIQYF
CDR3nt: TGTGCCAGCATGGCGGGGGCCATTCAGTACTTC
j_gene: TRBJ2-4
d_gene: .
abundance: few
v_gene: TRBV28

CDR3aa: CASSFYDPLQAYEQYF
CDR3nt: TGTGCCAGCAGCTTCTATGACCCACTCCAGGCCTACGAGCAGTACTTC
j_gene: TRBJ2-7
d_gene: .
abundance: many
v_gene: TRBV7-2

CDR3aa: CAISEYGLGQSYEQYF
CDR3nt: TGTGCCATCAGTGAGTACGGTTTGGGCCAATCCTACGAGCAGTACTTC
j_gene: TRBJ2-7
d_gene: .
abundance: .
v_gene: TRBV10-3

CDR3aa: CASTGTGFNQPQHF
CDR3nt: TGTGCCAGCACGGGAACAGGCTTCAATCAGCCCCAGCATTTT
j_gene: TRBJ1-5
d_gene: .
abundance: .
v_gene: TRBV25-1

CDR3aa: CASSLLRGQGETQYF
CDR3nt: TGTGCCAGCAGCTTATTGAGAGGACAGGGGGAGACCCAGTACTTC
j_gene: TRBJ2-5
d_gene: TRBD1
abundance: few
v_gene: TRBV11-2

CDR3aa: CSATEQGAWNGYTF
CDR3nt: TGCAGTGCTACGGAACAGGGGGCGTGGAATGGCTACACCTTC
j_gene: TRBJ1-2
d_gene: TRBD1
abundance: .
v_gene: TRBV20-1

CDR3aa: CASSATSGIFNEQFF
CDR3nt: TGTGCCAGCAGCGCGACTAGCGGGATTTTCAATGAGCAGTTCTTC
j_gene: TRBJ2-1
d_gene: TRBD2
abundance: once
v_gene: TRBV7-9

CDR3aa: CASSSGLAPLNEQFF
CDR3nt: TGCGCCAGCAGCTCGGGACTCGCTCCCCTCAATGAGCAGTTCTTC
j_gene: TRBJ2-1
d_gene: .
abundance: few
v_gene: TRBV5-1

CDR3aa: CASSAGTGGSTDTQYF
CDR3nt: TGTGCCAGCAGCGCCGGGACTGGGGGTAGCACAGATACGCAGTATTTT
j_gene: TRBJ2-3
d_gene: .
abundance: .
v_gene: TRBV9

CDR3aa: CASSQEAAFNSPLHF
CDR3nt: TGCGCCAGCAGCCAAGAGGCGGCCTTCAATTCACCCCTCCACTTT
j_gene: TRBJ1-6
d_gene: .
abundance: .
v_gene: TRBV4-1

CDR3aa: CAWHLNNEQFF
CDR3nt: TGTGCCTGGCACCTAAACAATGAGCAGTTCTTC
j_gene: TRBJ2-1
d_gene: .
abundance: .
v_gene: TRBV30

CDR3aa: CASSLTGAYQETQYF
CDR3nt: TGTGCCAGCTCGCTGACAGGAGCATACCAAGAGACCCAGTACTTC
j_gene: TRBJ2-5
d_gene: .
abundance: .
v_gene: TRBV6-5

CDR3aa: CASSQDVLYNYGYTF
CDR3nt: TGCGCCAGCAGCCAAGATGTTCTGTATAACTATGGCTACACCTTC
j_gene: TRBJ1-2
d_gene: .
abundance: .
v_gene: TRBV4-1

CDR3aa: CSASPTGVTDTQYF
CDR3nt: TGCAGCGCTTCACCGACAGGGGTCACAGATACGCAGTATTTT
j_gene: TRBJ2-3
d_gene: TRBD1
abundance: few
v_gene: TRBV29-1

CDR3aa: CASSYAARTGGWQYF
CDR3nt: TGTGCCAGCAGTTACGCTGCCCGGACAGGGGGATGGCAGTACTTC
j_gene: TRBJ2-7
d_gene: TRBD1
abundance: .
v_gene: TRBV6-2/TRBV6-3

CDR3aa: CASSVQGDEQFF
CDR3nt: TGCGCCAGCAGCGTCCAGGGGGATGAGCAGTTCTTC
j_gene: TRBJ2-1
d_gene: TRBD1
abundance: few
v_gene: TRBV5-1

CDR3aa: CASSLNGLGTDTQYF
CDR3nt: TGTGCCAGCAGCTTAAACGGGTTGGGTACAGATACGCAGTATTTT
j_gene: TRBJ2-3
d_gene: .
abundance: few
v_gene: TRBV7-3

CDR3aa: CASEQSGANVLTF
CDR3nt: TGTGCCAGCGAGCAGTCAGGGGCCAACGTCCTGACTTTC
j_gene: TRBJ2-6
d_gene: .
abundance: .
v_gene: TRBV5-6

CDR3aa: CASSEGPSGSFYEQYF
CDR3nt: TGTGCCAGCAGCGAGGGTCCTAGCGGGAGTTTTTACGAGCAGTACTTC
j_gene: TRBJ2-7
d_gene: TRBD2
abundance: .
v_gene: TRBV9

CDR3aa: CGAGDRGYGYTF
CDR3nt: TGCGGTGCTGGCGACAGGGGCTATGGCTACACCTTC
j_gene: TRBJ1-2
d_gene: TRBD1
abundance: .
v_gene: TRBV20-1

CDR3aa: CSVDNSGNTIYF
CDR3nt: TGCAGCGTTGACAACTCTGGAAACACCATATATTTT
j_gene: TRBJ1-3
d_gene: .
abundance: .
v_gene: TRBV29-1

CDR3aa: CASSFRAPLNSYEQYF
CDR3nt: TGTGCCAGCAGTTTTCGGGCGCCGCTAAACTCCTACGAGCAGTACTTC
j_gene: TRBJ2-7
d_gene: .
abundance: few
v_gene: TRBV12-3/TRBV12-4

CDR3aa: CATGKGQAFF
CDR3nt: TGTGCCACGGGAAAGGGGCAAGCTTTCTTT
j_gene: TRBJ1-1
d_gene: .
abundance: .
v_gene: TRBV7-9

CDR3aa: CASSSRGTGDNEQFF
CDR3nt: TGTGCCAGCAGTTCTCGAGGGACAGGGGACAATGAGCAGTTCTTC
j_gene: TRBJ2-1
d_gene: TRBD1
abundance: .
v_gene: TRBV27

CDR3aa: CATKKGLAGGSSYEQYF
CDR3nt: TGTGCCACGAAAAAGGGGCTAGCGGGAGGCAGCTCCTACGAGCAGTACTTC
j_gene: TRBJ2-7
d_gene: TRBD2
abundance: .
v_gene: TRBV10-3

CDR3aa: CSARSPGLAVYLYNEQFF
CDR3nt: TGCAGTGCTAGATCCCCGGGACTAGCGGTCTACCTCTACAATGAGCAGTTCTTC
j_gene: TRBJ2-1
d_gene: TRBD2
abundance: .
v_gene: TRBV20-1

CDR3aa: CASSYGRLAYEQYF
CDR3nt: TGTGCCAGCAGTTACGGCAGGTTGGCCTACGAGCAGTACTTC
j_gene: TRBJ2-7
d_gene: .
abundance: .
v_gene: TRBV6-2/TRBV6-3

CDR3aa: CSARHREQFF
CDR3nt: TGCAGTGCTAGACACCGTGAGCAGTTCTTC
j_gene: TRBJ2-1
d_gene: .
abundance: .
v_gene: TRBV20-1

CDR3aa: CSAGTENYGYTF
CDR3nt: TGCAGTGCTGGGACAGAAAACTATGGCTACACCTTC
j_gene: TRBJ1-2
d_gene: TRBD1
abundance: .
v_gene: TRBV20-1

CDR3aa: CASSLGFFGREEQYF
CDR3nt: TGTGCCAGCAGCTTAGGTTTCTTTGGGCGGGAGGAGCAGTACTTC
j_gene: TRBJ2-5
d_gene: TRBD2
abundance: .
v_gene: TRBV7-9

CDR3aa: CTSSPDSNYEQYF
CDR3nt: TGTACCAGCAGCCCCGACTCAAACTACGAGCAGTACTTC
j_gene: TRBJ2-7
d_gene: .
abundance: .
v_gene: TRBV9